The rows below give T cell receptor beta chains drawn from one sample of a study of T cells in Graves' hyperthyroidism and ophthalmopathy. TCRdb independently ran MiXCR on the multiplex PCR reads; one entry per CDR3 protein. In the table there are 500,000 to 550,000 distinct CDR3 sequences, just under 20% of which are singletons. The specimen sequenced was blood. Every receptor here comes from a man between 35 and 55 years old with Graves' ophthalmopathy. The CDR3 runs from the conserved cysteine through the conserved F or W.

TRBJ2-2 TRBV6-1 CASSKQRLAPGELFF
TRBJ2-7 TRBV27 CASSPMRGEQYF
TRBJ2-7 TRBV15 CATSSTVGALDEQYF
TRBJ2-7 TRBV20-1 CSARERTSRGTYEQYF
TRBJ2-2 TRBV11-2 CASSQAAQGVAGELFF
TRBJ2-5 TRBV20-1 CSPGLAGDFTQYF
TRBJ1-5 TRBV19 CASSISPSGALNQPQHF
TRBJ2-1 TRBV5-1 CASSHGGATNEQFF
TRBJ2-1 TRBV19 CASSKGLAGFGNEQFF
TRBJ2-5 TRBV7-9 CASSGWYETQYF
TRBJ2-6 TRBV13 CASSPGTGGAGANVLTF
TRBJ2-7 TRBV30 CAWSPTGPLGEQYF
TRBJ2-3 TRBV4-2 CASSPPGLGDTQYF
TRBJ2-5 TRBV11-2 CASTMGGETQYF
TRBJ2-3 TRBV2 CASKRMGGRAFQADTQYF
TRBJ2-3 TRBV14 CASSPYLADTQYF
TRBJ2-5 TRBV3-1 CASSQGSGGIRETQYF
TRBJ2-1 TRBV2 CASPTSDRDLGNEQFF
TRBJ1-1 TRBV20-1 CSAPAGWNTEAFF
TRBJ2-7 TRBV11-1 CASSRGGLAGVYEQYF
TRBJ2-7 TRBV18 CASSPNKGPDYYEQYF
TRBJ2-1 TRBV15 CATSNVREGYNEQFF
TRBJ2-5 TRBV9 CASSVRTSGETQYF
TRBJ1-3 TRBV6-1 CASRAADRAGGNTIYF
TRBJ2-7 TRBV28 CASSLGLPAGQYF
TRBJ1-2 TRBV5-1 CASSPGGAYGYTF
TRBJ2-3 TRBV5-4 CASSPGVRETDTQYF
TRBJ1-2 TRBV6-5 CASSYSKLTTYGYTF
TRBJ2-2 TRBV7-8 CASSLVPWGGNTGELFF
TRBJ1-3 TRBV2 CASSGVPGNTIYF
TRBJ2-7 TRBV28 CASSRLAGGRGEQYF
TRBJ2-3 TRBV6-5 CASSYNRDTQYF
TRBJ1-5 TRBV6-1 CASSILLNSNQPQHF
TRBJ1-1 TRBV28 CASGYGGSMNTEAFF
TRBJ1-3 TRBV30 CAWSVTISGNTIYF
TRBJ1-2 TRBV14 CASSPRTGVHGYTF
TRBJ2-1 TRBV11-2 CASSQDFATPIFEQFF
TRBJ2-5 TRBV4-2 CASSQGVPGTTRQETQYF
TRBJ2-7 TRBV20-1 CSARRAGGREQYF
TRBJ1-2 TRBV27 CASSTLGQGRGYTF
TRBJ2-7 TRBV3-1 CASSPFPRTYEQYF
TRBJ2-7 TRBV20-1 CSARRRGGSYEQYF
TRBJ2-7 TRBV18 CASSPGGQGGEQYF
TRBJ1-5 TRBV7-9 CASSLMSEQPQHF
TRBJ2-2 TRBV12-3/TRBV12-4 CASSLAGSNTGELFF
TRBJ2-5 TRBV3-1 CASGTGPLQYF
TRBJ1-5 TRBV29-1 CSVEGQGDQPQHF
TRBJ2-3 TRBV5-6 CASSLELAGPSSTDTQYF
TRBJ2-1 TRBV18 CASSPQGGTQNEQFF
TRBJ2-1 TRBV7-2 CASSLKPRTSGRGHEQFF
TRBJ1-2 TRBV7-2 CASSLSSILTGGYTF
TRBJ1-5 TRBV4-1 CASSQEGTKNQPQHF
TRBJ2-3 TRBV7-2 CASSILAGTDTDTQYF
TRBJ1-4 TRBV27 CASSSPPSGQNSATNEKLFF
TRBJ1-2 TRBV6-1 CASRLEGAYGYTF
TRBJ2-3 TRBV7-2 CASSLMLSSASTDTQYF
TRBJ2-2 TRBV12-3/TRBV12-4 CASSFWTGMGGELFF
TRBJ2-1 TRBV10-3 CAISHTGGLDNEQFF
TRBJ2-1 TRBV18 CASSPPAGQGTDEQFF
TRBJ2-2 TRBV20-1 CSAPDLYTGELFF